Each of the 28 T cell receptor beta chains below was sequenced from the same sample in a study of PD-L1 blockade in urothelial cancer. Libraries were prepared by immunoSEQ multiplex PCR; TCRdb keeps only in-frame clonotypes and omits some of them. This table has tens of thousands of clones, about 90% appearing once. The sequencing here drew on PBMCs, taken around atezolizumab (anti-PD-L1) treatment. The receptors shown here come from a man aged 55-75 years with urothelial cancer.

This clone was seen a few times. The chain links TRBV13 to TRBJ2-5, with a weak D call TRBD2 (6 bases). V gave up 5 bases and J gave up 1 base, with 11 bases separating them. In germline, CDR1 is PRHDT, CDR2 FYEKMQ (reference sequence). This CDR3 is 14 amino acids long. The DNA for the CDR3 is TGTGCCAGCAGCCTCGGGACTCCCCAAGAGACCCAGTACTTC. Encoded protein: CASSLGTPQETQYF.

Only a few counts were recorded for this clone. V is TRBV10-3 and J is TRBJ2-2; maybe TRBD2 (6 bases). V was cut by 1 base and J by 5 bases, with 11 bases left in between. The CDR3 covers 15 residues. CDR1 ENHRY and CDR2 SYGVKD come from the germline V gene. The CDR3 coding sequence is TGTGCCATCAGTGAGTTAGCGGAAGGGACCGGGGAGCTGTTTTTT. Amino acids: CAISELAEGTGELFF.

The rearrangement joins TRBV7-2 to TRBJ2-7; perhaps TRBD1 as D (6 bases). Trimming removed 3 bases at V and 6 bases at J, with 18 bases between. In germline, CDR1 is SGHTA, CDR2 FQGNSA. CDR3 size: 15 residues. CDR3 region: CASSLGMPGVAEQYF. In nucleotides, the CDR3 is TGTGCCAGCAGCTTGGGTATGCCAGGGGTTGCCGAGCAGTACTTC.

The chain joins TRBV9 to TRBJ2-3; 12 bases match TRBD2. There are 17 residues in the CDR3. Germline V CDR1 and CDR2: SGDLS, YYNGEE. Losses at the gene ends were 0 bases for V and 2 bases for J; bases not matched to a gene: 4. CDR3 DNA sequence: TGTGCCAGCAGCGTAGGCGCTAGCGGGGGGGCCACAGATACGCAGTATTTT. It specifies CASSVGASGGATDTQYF.

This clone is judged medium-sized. For the CDR3, the DNA is TGCGCCAGCAGCCAAGATCGGGCGGGGAATGGAAACACCATATATTTT. Translation: CASSQDRAGNGNTIYF. The rearrangement uses TRBV4-3 and TRBJ1-3; D remains unclear. The CDR3 sequence is 16 residues long. V was cut by 0 bases and J by 3 bases, with 12 bases left in between. The germline CDR1 and CDR2 sequences are LGHNA and YSLEER.

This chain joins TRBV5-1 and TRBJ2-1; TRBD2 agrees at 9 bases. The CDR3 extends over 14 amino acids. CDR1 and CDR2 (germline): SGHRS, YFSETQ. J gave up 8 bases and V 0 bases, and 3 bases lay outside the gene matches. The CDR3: CASSLAGTSHEQFF. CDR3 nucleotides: TGCGCCAGCAGCTTGGCCGGGACTAGCCATGAGCAGTTCTTC.

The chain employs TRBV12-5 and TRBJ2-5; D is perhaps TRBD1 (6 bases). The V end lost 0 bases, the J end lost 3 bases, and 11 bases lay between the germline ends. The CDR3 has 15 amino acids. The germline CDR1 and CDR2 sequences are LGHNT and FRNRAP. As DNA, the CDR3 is TGTGCTAGTGGTTTGGTGGGGGCAGGTAAAGAGACCCAGTACTTC. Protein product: CASGLVGAGKETQYF. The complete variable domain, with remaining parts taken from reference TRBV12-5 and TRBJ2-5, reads DARVTQTPRHKVTEMGQEVTMRCQPILGHNTVFWYRQTMMQGLELLAYFRNRAPLDDSGMPKDRFSAEMPDATLATLKIQPSEPRDSAVYFCASGLVGAGKETQYFGPGTRLLVL.

The DNA for the CDR3 is TGTGCCAGCAGCTTAGGCAGAATCAAAAACATTCAGTACTTC. This codes for CASSLGRIKNIQYF. The chain links TRBV11-2 to TRBJ2-4; D ambiguous. CDR3 length: 14 amino acids. The germline V gene has CDR1 SGHAT and CDR2 FQNNGV. The ends were cut back, 1 base at V and 3 bases at J, with 7 bases in the middle. The full variable domain, rest sourced from reference TRBV11-2 and TRBJ2-4, is EAGVAQSPRYKIIEKRQSVAFWCNPISGHATLYWYQQILGQGPKLLIQFQNNGVVDDSQLPKDRFSAERLKGVDSTLKIQPAKLEDSAVYLCASSLGRIKNIQYFGAGTRLSVL.

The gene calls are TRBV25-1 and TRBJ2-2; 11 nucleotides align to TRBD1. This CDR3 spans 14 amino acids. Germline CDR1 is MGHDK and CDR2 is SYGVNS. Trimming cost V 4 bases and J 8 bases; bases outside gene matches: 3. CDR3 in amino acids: CASSGTGGAGELFF. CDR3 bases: TGTGCCAGCAGTGGGACAGGGGGCGCGGGGGAGCTGTTTTTT.

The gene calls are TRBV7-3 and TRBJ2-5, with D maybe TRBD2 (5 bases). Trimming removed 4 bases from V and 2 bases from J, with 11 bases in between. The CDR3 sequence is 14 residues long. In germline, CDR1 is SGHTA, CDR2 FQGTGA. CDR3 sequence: CASSSPAGQETQYF. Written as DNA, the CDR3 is TGTGCCAGCAGCTCCCCGGCGGGTCAAGAGACCCAGTACTTC.

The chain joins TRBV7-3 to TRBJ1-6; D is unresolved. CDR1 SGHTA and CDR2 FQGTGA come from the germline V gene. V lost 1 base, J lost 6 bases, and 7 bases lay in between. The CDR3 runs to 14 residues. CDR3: CASSLRGPNSPLHF. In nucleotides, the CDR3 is TGTGCCAGCAGCTTAAGAGGTCCTAATTCACCCCTCCACTTT.

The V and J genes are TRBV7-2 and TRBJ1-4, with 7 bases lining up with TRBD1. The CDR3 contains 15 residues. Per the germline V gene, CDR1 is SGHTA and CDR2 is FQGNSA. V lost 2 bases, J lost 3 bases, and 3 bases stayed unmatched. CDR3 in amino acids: CASSLQTGPNEKLFF. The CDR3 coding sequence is TGTGCCAGCAGCTTACAGACAGGGCCTAATGAAAAACTGTTTTTT.

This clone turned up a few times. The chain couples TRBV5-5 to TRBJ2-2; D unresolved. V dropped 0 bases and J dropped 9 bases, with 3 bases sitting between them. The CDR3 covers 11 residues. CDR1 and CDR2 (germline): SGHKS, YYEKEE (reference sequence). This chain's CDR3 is CASSLERELFF. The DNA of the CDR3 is TGTGCCAGCAGCTTGGAGCGGGAGCTGTTTTTT.

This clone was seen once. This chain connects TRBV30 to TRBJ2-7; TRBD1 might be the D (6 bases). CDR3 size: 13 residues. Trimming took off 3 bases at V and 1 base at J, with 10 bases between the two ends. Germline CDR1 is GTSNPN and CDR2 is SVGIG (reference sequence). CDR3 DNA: TGTGCCTGGAGCACAGGGTGGTCCTACGAGCAGTACTTC. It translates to CAWSTGWSYEQYF.

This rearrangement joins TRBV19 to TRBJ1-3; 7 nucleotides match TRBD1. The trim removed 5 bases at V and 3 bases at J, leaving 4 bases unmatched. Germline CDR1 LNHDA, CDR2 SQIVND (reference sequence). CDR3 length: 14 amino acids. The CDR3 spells CASSVGTVGNTIYF. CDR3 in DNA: TGTGCCAGTAGTGTCGGGACAGTTGGAAACACCATATATTTT.

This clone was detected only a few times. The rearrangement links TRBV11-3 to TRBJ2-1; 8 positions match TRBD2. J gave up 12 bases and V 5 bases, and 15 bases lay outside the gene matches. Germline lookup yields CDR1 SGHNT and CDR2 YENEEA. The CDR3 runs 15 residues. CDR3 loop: CASSQPGGETNGQFF. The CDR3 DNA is TGTGCCAGCAGCCAACCGGGGGGGGAGACCAACGGGCAGTTCTTC. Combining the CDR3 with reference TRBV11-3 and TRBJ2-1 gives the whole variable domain EAGVVQSPRYKIIEKKQPVAFWCNPISGHNTLYWYLQNLGQGPELLIRYENEEAVDDSQLPKDRFSAERLKGVDSTLKIQPAELGDSAVYLCASSQPGGETNGQFFGPGTRLTVL.

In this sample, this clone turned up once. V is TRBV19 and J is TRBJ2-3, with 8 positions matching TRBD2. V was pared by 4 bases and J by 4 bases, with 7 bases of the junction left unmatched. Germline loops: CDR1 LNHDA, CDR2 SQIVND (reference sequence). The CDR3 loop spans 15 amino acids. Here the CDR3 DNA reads TGTGCCAGTAGTAACTCGCGGGAGGTGGCAGATACGCAGTATTTT. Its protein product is CASSNSREVADTQYF.

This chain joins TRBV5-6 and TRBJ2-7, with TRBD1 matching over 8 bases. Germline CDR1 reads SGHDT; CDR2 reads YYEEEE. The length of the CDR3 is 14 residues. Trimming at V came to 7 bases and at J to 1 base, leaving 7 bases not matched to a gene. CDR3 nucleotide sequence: TGTGCCAGCGGGTGGGGGACAGGATCCTACGAGCAGTACTTC. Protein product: CASGWGTGSYEQYF.

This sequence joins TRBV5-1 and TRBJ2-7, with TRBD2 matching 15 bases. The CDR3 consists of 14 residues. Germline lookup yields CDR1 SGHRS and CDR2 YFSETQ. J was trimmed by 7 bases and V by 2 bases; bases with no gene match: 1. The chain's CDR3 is CASSFGLAGGEQYF. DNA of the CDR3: TGCGCCAGCAGCTTCGGACTAGCGGGAGGGGAGCAGTACTTC.

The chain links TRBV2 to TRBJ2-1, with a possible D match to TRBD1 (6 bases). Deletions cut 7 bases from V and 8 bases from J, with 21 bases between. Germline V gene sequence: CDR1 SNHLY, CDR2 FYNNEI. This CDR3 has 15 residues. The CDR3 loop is CASTKNRVGSDEQFF. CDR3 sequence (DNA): TGTGCCAGCACCAAAAACAGGGTTGGTTCCGATGAGCAGTTCTTC.

The CDR3 reads CASSVSAASTDTQYF. Here the CDR3 DNA reads TGTGCCAGCAGCGTATCAGCGGCTAGCACAGATACGCAGTATTTT. This sequence joins TRBV9 and TRBJ2-3, with D maybe TRBD2 (5 bases). This CDR3 is 15 amino acids long. V dropped 1 base and J dropped 0 bases, with 9 bases sitting between them. Germline CDR1 is SGDLS and CDR2 is YYNGEE.

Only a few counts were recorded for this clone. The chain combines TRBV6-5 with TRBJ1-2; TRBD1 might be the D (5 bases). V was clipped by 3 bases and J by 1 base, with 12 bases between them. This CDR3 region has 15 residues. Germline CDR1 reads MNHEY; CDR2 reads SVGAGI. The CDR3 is CASSYKGLDNYGYTF. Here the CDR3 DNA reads TGTGCCAGCAGTTATAAGGGGCTGGATAACTATGGCTACACCTTC.

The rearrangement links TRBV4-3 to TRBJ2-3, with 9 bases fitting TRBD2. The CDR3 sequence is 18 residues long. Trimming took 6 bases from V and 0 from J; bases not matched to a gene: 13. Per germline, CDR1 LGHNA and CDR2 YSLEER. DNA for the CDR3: TGCGCCAGCAGTATAGTTGGTCTAGCGGGGTCTAGCACAGATACGCAGTATTTT. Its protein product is CASSIVGLAGSSTDTQYF.

The CDR3 here is CASSVDGGPGYTF. The CDR3 DNA reads as TGTGCCAGCAGCGTAGACGGGGGGCCAGGCTACACCTTC. The rearrangement joins TRBV9 to TRBJ1-2, with D perhaps TRBD1 (6 bases). The CDR3 spans 13 residues. Germline values: CDR1 SGDLS, CDR2 YYNGEE. Trimming pared 0 bases from V and 8 bases from J, leaving 11 bases between.

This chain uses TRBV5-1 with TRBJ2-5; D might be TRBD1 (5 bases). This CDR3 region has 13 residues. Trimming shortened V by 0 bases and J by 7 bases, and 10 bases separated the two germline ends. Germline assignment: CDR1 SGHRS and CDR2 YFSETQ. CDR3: CASSLDLRGTQYF. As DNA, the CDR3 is TGCGCCAGCAGCTTGGACCTAAGGGGGACCCAGTACTTC. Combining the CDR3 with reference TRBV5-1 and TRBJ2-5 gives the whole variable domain KAGVTQTPRYLIKTRGQQVTLSCSPISGHRSVSWYQQTPGQGLQFLFEYFSETQRNKGNFPGRFSGRQFSNSRSEMNVSTLELGDSALYLCASSLDLRGTQYFGPGTRLLVL.

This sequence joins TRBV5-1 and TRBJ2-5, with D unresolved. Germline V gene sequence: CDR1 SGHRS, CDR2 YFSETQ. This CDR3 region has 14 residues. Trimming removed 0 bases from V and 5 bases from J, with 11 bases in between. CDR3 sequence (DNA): TGCGCCAGCAGCTTGGGGTCCCGGCGGGAGACCCAGTACTTC. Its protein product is CASSLGSRRETQYF.

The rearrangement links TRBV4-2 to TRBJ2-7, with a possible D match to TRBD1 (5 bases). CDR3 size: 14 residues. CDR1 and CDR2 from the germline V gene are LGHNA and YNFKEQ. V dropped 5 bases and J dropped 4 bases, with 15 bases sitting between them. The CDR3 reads CASSLKGQNYEQYF. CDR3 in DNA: TGTGCCAGCAGCTTGAAGGGGCAGAATTACGAGCAGTACTTC.

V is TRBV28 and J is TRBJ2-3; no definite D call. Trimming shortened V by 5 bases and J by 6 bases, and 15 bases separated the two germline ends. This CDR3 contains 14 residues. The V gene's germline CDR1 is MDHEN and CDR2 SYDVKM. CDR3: CASSPASPRDTQYF. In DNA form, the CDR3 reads TGTGCCAGCAGTCCCGCGAGCCCCCGGGATACGCAGTATTTT. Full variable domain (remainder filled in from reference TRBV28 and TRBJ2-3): DVKVTQSSRYLVKRTGEKVFLECVQDMDHENMFWYRQDPGLGLRLIYFSYDVKMKEKGDIPEGYSVSREKKERFSLILESASTNQTSMYLCASSPASPRDTQYFGPGTRLTVL.